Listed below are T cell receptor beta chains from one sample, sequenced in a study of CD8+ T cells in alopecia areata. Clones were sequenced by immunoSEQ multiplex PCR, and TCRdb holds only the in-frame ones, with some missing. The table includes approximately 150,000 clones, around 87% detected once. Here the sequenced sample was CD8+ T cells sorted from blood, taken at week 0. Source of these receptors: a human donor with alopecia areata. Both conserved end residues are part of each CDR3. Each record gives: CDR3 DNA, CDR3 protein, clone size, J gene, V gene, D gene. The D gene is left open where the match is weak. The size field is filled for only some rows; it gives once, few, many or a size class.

CDR3nt: TGTGCCAGTAGTCAACCGGATGAGGATACGCAGTATTTT
CDR3aa: CASSQPDEDTQYF
abundance: NA
j_gene: TRBJ2-3
v_gene: TRBV19
d_gene: NA

CDR3nt: TGCAGCGTTGAAGCTCTCCGGGACAACACCGGGGAGCTGTTTTTT
CDR3aa: CSVEALRDNTGELFF
abundance: NA
j_gene: TRBJ2-2
v_gene: TRBV29-1
d_gene: NA

CDR3nt: TGTGCCAGTAGTACCGGGCCGACCTACGAGCAGTACTTC
CDR3aa: CASSTGPTYEQYF
abundance: NA
j_gene: TRBJ2-7
v_gene: TRBV19
d_gene: NA

CDR3nt: TGCGCCAGCAGCTTGAGCCGGGTCACTGAAGCTTTCTTT
CDR3aa: CASSLSRVTEAFF
abundance: few
j_gene: TRBJ1-1
v_gene: TRBV5-1
d_gene: NA

CDR3nt: TGCAGCGTTGAAAGAACTGAAGCTTTCTTT
CDR3aa: CSVERTEAFF
abundance: NA
j_gene: TRBJ1-1
v_gene: TRBV29-1
d_gene: NA

CDR3nt: TGTGCCAGCAGCGGACAGGAGCAGTTCTTC
CDR3aa: CASSGQEQFF
abundance: NA
j_gene: TRBJ2-1
v_gene: TRBV9
d_gene: NA

CDR3nt: TGTGCCAGCAGCTCACCCGGGAGAGAGGTTTATAATGAAAAACTGTTTTTT
CDR3aa: CASSSPGREVYNEKLFF
abundance: NA
j_gene: TRBJ1-4
v_gene: TRBV7-6
d_gene: NA

CDR3nt: TGCGCCAGCAGCTTGGTCCACGGAAACTACGAGCAGTACTTC
CDR3aa: CASSLVHGNYEQYF
abundance: NA
j_gene: TRBJ2-7
v_gene: TRBV5-1
d_gene: NA

CDR3nt: TGCGCCAGCAGCCCGGGATTAAACACCGGGGAGCTGTTTTTT
CDR3aa: CASSPGLNTGELFF
abundance: NA
j_gene: TRBJ2-2
v_gene: TRBV4-1
d_gene: NA

CDR3nt: TGCAGCGTTCCACCCTTTTCCGGGAGCCCGAACACTGAAGCTTTCTTT
CDR3aa: CSVPPFSGSPNTEAFF
abundance: NA
j_gene: TRBJ1-1
v_gene: TRBV29-1
d_gene: NA

CDR3nt: TGTGCCAGCAGCCCCCAGACAGATACGCAGTATTTT
CDR3aa: CASSPQTDTQYF
abundance: NA
j_gene: TRBJ2-3
v_gene: TRBV5-6
d_gene: NA

CDR3nt: TGTGCCAGCAGCTTGGGGGCCTCTGGGGCCAACGTCCTGACTTTC
CDR3aa: CASSLGASGANVLTF
abundance: NA
j_gene: TRBJ2-6
v_gene: TRBV5-6
d_gene: NA

CDR3nt: TGCGCCAGCAGCCAAGTCCGGACTAGCGGTCCATCCTACGAGCAGTACTTC
CDR3aa: CASSQVRTSGPSYEQYF
abundance: NA
j_gene: TRBJ2-7
v_gene: TRBV4-1
d_gene: TRBD2

CDR3nt: TGTGCCAGCAGCGTAGCAAGGGGATCAGATACGCAGTATTTT
CDR3aa: CASSVARGSDTQYF
abundance: NA
j_gene: TRBJ2-3
v_gene: TRBV9
d_gene: NA

CDR3nt: TGTGCCAGCAGCCCTGGGACGGAGGGCGCAGATACGCAGTATTTT
CDR3aa: CASSPGTEGADTQYF
abundance: NA
j_gene: TRBJ2-3
v_gene: TRBV5-4
d_gene: NA

CDR3nt: TGTGCCAGCAGCGGAGATTCCACCGAGCAGTACTTC
CDR3aa: CASSGDSTEQYF
abundance: NA
j_gene: TRBJ2-7
v_gene: TRBV9
d_gene: NA

CDR3nt: TGTGCCAGCAGCTTGGAACAGGGGGCGGTCGAGCAGTACTTC
CDR3aa: CASSLEQGAVEQYF
abundance: once
j_gene: TRBJ2-7
v_gene: TRBV5-4
d_gene: TRBD1

CDR3nt: TGTGCCAGCAGCTCCGACAGGGTCAATGGCTACACCTTC
CDR3aa: CASSSDRVNGYTF
abundance: NA
j_gene: TRBJ1-2
v_gene: TRBV9
d_gene: TRBD1

CDR3nt: TGTGCCAGCAGGCAGGGACCAACCTACGAGCAGTACTTC
CDR3aa: CASRQGPTYEQYF
abundance: NA
j_gene: TRBJ2-7
v_gene: TRBV27
d_gene: NA

CDR3nt: TGTGCCAGCAGTTCTCCCCTGGACGGCGGAGGCAGGCCAGATACGCAGTATTTT
CDR3aa: CASSSPLDGGGRPDTQYF
abundance: NA
j_gene: TRBJ2-3
v_gene: TRBV27
d_gene: NA

CDR3nt: TGTGCCAGCAGCCAGGACCTCACTGAAGCTTTCTTT
CDR3aa: CASSQDLTEAFF
abundance: NA
j_gene: TRBJ1-1
v_gene: TRBV4-2
d_gene: NA

CDR3nt: TGTGCCAGCAGCTCACTAGTCCCTAGCACAGATACGCAGTATTTT
CDR3aa: CASSSLVPSTDTQYF
abundance: NA
j_gene: TRBJ2-3
v_gene: TRBV11-2
d_gene: NA

CDR3nt: TGTGCCAGCAGATTGGGACTAGCGGCCTACAATGAGCAGTTCTTC
CDR3aa: CASRLGLAAYNEQFF
abundance: NA
j_gene: TRBJ2-1
v_gene: TRBV27
d_gene: TRBD2

CDR3nt: TGCGCCAGCAGCCAAGGATCGAACGAGCAGTTCTTC
CDR3aa: CASSQGSNEQFF
abundance: NA
j_gene: TRBJ2-1
v_gene: TRBV4-1
d_gene: NA

CDR3nt: TGTGCTAGTGGTTTGGACCTCGGACAGCGTTACGAGCAGTACTTC
CDR3aa: CASGLDLGQRYEQYF
abundance: NA
j_gene: TRBJ2-7
v_gene: TRBV12-5
d_gene: NA

CDR3nt: TGTGCCAGCAGCCCTCTTGACACTGAAGCTTTCTTT
CDR3aa: CASSPLDTEAFF
abundance: NA
j_gene: TRBJ1-1
v_gene: TRBV9
d_gene: NA

CDR3nt: TGTGCCAGCAGCCTTACGGTCGGGCGCGCCCTTAATGAAAAACTGTTTTTT
CDR3aa: CASSLTVGRALNEKLFF
abundance: NA
j_gene: TRBJ1-4
v_gene: TRBV7-2
d_gene: NA

CDR3nt: TGCGCCAGCACCCCGCGGGGAGCGGATACCTACGAGCAGTACTTC
CDR3aa: CASTPRGADTYEQYF
abundance: NA
j_gene: TRBJ2-7
v_gene: TRBV4-1
d_gene: NA

CDR3nt: TGTGCCAGCAGTTCGGGACAGAGCTACGAGCAGTACTTC
CDR3aa: CASSSGQSYEQYF
abundance: NA
j_gene: TRBJ2-7
v_gene: TRBV27
d_gene: TRBD1

CDR3nt: TGCAGCGTTGAAGGGCGGGACAGAGGGCCCCATCGGTTCTTC
CDR3aa: CSVEGRDRGPHRFF
abundance: NA
j_gene: TRBJ2-1
v_gene: TRBV29-1
d_gene: NA

CDR3nt: TGCAGCGTACAAACAGGAAACTACGAGCAGTACTTC
CDR3aa: CSVQTGNYEQYF
abundance: NA
j_gene: TRBJ2-7
v_gene: TRBV29-1
d_gene: NA

CDR3nt: TGCGCCAGCAGCCAACAGACTAGCGGGGCAACCCACTCCTACAATGAGCAGTTCTTC
CDR3aa: CASSQQTSGATHSYNEQFF
abundance: NA
j_gene: TRBJ2-1
v_gene: TRBV4-1
d_gene: TRBD2

CDR3nt: TGCGCCAGCAGCCAGGGGGGTGGATACGGGGGCACTGAAGCTTTCTTT
CDR3aa: CASSQGGGYGGTEAFF
abundance: NA
j_gene: TRBJ1-1
v_gene: TRBV4-1
d_gene: NA